This note documents a single T cell receptor (beta chain) sequence. The data are from a study of human T cells and chemical hapten exposure. Background on the study: On the upper back, patch tests were applied with 0.01% DPC and read at 6 days.

What the library attached to individual cDNA molecules were unique molecular identifiers. One entry per CDR3 protein results from TCRdb running MiXCR on the RACE reads. This sample has about 55,000 distinct CDR3 sequences; less than 10% occur once, and the top ten carry about 1.8%. The time point: patch test 2, 6 weeks after DPC sensitization. Treatment meaning: therapeutic diphenylcyclopropenone sensitization with weekly scalp DPC. Unfractionated whole blood yielded the extracted total RNA. Sequenced here: whole blood, sampled in connection with sensitization to the hapten diphenylcyclopropenone (DPC). The sequence was obtained from a woman in her fifties or sixties with alopecia areata. Some clones in this sample may be carry-over from other donors' samples.

As DNA, the CDR3 is TGCGCCAGCAGCTTGCGGGGCGCAGGCTACGAGCAGTACTTC. Protein sequence: CASSLRGAGYEQYF. The rearrangement links TRBV5-1 to TRBJ2-7, with D perhaps being TRBD1 or TRBD2 (5 bases each). V was pared by 1 base and J by 3 bases, with 11 bases between. This CDR3 is 14 amino acids long. CDR1 SGHRS and CDR2 YFSETQ come from the germline V gene.